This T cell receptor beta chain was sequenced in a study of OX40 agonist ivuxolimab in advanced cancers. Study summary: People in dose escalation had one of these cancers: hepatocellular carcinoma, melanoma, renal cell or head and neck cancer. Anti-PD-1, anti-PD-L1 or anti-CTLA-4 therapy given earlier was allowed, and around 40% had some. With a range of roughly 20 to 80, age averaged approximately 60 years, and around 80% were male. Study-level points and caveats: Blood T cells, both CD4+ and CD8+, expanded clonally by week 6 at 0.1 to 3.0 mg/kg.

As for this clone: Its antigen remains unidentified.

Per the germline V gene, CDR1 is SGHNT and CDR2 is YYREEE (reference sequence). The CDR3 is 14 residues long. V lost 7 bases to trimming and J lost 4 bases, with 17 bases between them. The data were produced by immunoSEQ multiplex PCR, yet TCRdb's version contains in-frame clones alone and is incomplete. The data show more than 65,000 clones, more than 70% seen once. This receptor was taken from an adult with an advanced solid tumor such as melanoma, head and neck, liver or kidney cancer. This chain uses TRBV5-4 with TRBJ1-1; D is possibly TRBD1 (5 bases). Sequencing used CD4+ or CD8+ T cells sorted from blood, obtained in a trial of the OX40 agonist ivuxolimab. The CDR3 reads CASAPWGGSTEAFF. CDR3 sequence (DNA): TGTGCCAGCGCACCTTGGGGGGGGAGCACTGAAGCTTTCTTT.